This T cell receptor beta chain came from a study of T cells after yellow fever vaccination. Study summary: Low-cell-number fractions were prepared with SMART-Seq v4 Ultra Low Input.

Regarding this clonotype: Its matching antigen is unknown.

Template switching by 5'RACE produced TCR cDNA, adding a universal primer site and UMIs. From the 5' RACE reads, TCRdb called clonotypes with MiXCR, one entry per CDR3 protein. Of 500,000 to 650,000 distinct CDR3 sequences listed, roughly 12% were seen once; the top ten hold around 15%. The CDR3 consists of 15 residues. Trimming removed 4 bases at V and 2 bases at J, with 15 bases between. CDR1 and CDR2 from the germline V gene are ENHRY and SYGVKD. Regarding the study as a whole: Compared with primary, the secondary response was weaker and peaked at day 5, not 15.

The source is a man between 25 and 39 years old who received the YFV17D yellow fever vaccine. The chain recombines TRBV10-3 with TRBJ2-7, with D perhaps matching TRBD1 (6 bases). This specimen consisted of PBMCs, obtained on the day of the yellow fever booster vaccination. CDR3 protein: CAISGQGMEAYEQYF. In DNA, the CDR3 is TGTGCCATCAGTGGTCAGGGGATGGAAGCCTACGAGCAGTACTTC.